This T cell receptor beta chain came from a study of cytomegalovirus exposure and HLA in healthy donors. This CDR3 comprises 15 residues. CDR1 is MGHRA and CDR2 is YSYEKL in the germline V gene. V shed 6 bases, J shed 2 bases, and the junction held 9 bases outside the gene matches. Amplification used 60 Vbeta primers and 13 Jbeta primers. Method: immunoSEQ multiplex PCR; TCRdb's copy keeps in-frame clones and lacks some. The sample holds 150,000 to 200,000 clones, 75% to 85% seen once. The sample was PBMCs. The chain recombines TRBV4-1 with TRBJ2-7, with 8 bases identical to TRBD1. This sequence was found in a woman in her twenties or thirties in good health and CMV-seropositive. The CDR3 reads CASRLRGTGAYEQYF. The CDR3 coding sequence is TGCGCCAGCAGGCTGCGTGGGACAGGTGCCTACGAGCAGTACTTC.